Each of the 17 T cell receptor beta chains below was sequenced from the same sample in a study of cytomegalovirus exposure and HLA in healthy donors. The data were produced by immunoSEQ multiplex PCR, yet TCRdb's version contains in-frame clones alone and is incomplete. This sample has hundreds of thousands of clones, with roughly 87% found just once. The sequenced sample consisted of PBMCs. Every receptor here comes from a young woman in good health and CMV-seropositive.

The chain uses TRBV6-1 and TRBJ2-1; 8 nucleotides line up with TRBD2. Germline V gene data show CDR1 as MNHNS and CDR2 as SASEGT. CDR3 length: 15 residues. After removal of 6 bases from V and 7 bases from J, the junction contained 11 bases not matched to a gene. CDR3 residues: CASRASGSSVNEQFF. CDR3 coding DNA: TGTGCCAGCAGAGCCAGCGGGAGTTCAGTGAATGAGCAGTTCTTC.

This chain's CDR3 is CASSLKIRGPYYEQYF. The CDR3 bases are TGTGCCAGCAGCTTAAAGATCAGGGGGCCGTACTACGAGCAGTACTTC. The gene calls are TRBV7-8 and TRBJ2-7, with 8 bases identical to TRBD1. V shed 2 bases, J shed 3 bases, and the junction held 9 bases outside the gene matches. CDR1 SGHVS and CDR2 FQNEAQ come from the germline V gene. This CDR3 has 16 residues.

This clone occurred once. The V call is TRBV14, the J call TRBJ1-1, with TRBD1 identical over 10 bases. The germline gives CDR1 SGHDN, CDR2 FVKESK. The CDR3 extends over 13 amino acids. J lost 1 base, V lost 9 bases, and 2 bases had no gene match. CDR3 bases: TGTGCCAGTCGGGACAGGGGGAACACTGAAGCTTTCTTT. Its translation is CASRDRGNTEAFF.

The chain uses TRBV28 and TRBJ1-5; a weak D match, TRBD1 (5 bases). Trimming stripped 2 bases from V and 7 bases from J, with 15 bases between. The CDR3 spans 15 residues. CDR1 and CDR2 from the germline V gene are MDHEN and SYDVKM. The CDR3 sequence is CASSLHGSAGQPQHF. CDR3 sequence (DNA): TGTGCCAGCAGTTTACACGGGTCGGCAGGGCAGCCCCAGCATTTT.

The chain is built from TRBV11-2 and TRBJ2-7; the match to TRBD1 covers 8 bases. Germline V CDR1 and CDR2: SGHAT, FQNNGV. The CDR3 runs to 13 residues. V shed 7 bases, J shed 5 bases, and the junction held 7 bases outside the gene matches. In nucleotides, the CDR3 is TGTGCCAGCACTTCTCACAGGGGGAACGAGCAGTACTTC. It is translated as CASTSHRGNEQYF.

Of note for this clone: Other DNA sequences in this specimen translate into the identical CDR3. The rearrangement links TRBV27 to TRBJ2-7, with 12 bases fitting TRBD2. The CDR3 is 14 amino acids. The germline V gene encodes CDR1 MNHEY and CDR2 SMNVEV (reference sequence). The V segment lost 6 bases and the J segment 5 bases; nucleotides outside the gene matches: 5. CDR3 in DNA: TGTGCCAGCAGCCTAGCGGGAGGGAGGAACGAGCAGTACTTC. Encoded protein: CASSLAGGRNEQYF.

CDR3 residues: CASKGNGQGSNEQFF. As DNA, the CDR3 is TGTGCCAGCAAGGGGAACGGGCAGGGATCAAATGAGCAGTTCTTC. The genes are TRBV6-5 and TRBJ2-1, with D possibly being TRBD1 (5 bases). Germline lookup yields CDR1 MNHEY and CDR2 SVGAGI. The CDR3 is 15 residues long. Trimming removed 7 bases at V and 7 bases at J, with 20 bases between.

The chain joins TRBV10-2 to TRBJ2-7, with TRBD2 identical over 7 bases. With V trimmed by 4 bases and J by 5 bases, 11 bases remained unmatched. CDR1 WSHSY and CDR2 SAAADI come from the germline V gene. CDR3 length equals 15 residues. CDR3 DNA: TGCGCCAGCAGTGGGAGTGGCGGGAGTATCAACGAGCAGTACTTC. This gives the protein CASSGSGGSINEQYF.

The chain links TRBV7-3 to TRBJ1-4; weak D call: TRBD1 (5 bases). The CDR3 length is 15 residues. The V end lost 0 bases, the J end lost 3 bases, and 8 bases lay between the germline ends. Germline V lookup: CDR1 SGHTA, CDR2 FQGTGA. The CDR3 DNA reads TGTGCCAGCAGCTTAACCGGGGGGGCTAATGAAAAACTGTTTTTT. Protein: CASSLTGGANEKLFF.

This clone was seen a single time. The CDR3 nucleotides read TGTGCCAGCAGCCAAGATCCTGTGGCGGGAGGGGTCGACATTCAGTACTTC. This gives the protein CASSQDPVAGGVDIQYF. The chain joins TRBV4-2 to TRBJ2-4; 9 nucleotides align to TRBD2. Per germline, CDR1 LGHNA and CDR2 YNFKEQ. Trimming at V came to 0 bases and at J to 8 bases, leaving 11 bases not matched to a gene. CDR3 length: 17 amino acids.

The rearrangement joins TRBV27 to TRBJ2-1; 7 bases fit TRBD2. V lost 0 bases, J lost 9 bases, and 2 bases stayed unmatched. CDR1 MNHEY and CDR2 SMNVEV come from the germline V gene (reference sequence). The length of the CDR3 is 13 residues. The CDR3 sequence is CASSLSPSGEQFF. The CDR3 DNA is TGTGCCAGCAGTTTATCTCCTAGCGGTGAGCAGTTCTTC.

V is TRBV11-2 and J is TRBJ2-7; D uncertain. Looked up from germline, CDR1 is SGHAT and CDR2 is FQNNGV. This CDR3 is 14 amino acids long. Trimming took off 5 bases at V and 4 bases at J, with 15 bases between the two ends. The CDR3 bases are TGTGCCAGCAGCCCTTTTTGGCAGACTTACGAGCAGTACTTC. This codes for CASSPFWQTYEQYF.

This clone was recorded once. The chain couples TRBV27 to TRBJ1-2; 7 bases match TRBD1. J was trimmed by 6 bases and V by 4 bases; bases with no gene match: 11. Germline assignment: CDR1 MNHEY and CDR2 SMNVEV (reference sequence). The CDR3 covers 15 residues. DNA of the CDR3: TGTGCCAGCAGTTGGGAGCGAGGGGGCGAGGATGGCTACACCTTC. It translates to CASSWERGGEDGYTF.

The DNA for the CDR3 is TGTGCCAGCTCACCACTTCGGTATCAGCCCCAGCATTTT. It specifies CASSPLRYQPQHF. The rearrangement joins TRBV18 to TRBJ1-5; unclear D gene. V was shortened by 1 base and J by 5 bases, with 6 bases between the two germline ends. Germline loops: CDR1 KGHSH, CDR2 LQKENI. CDR3 length equals 13 residues.

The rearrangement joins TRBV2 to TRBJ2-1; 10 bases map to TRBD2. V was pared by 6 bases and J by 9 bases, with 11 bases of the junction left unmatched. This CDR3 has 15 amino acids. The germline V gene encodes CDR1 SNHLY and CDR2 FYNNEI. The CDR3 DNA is TGTGCCAGCAGCAAAAGCGGGAGGGCCGGGGGTGAGCAGTTCTTC. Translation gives CASSKSGRAGGEQFF.

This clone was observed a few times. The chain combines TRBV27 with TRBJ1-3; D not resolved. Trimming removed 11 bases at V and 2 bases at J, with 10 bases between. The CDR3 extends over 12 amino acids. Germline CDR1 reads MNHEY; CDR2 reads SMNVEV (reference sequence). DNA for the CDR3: TGTGCCTCTGGGAGTGCTGGAAACACCATATATTTT. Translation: CASGSAGNTIYF.

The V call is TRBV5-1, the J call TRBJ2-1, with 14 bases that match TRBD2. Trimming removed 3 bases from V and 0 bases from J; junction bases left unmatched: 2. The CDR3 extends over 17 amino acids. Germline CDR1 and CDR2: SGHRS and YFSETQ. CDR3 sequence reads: CASSSGLAGVSYNEQFF. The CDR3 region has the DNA TGCGCCAGCAGCTCGGGACTAGCGGGAGTCTCCTACAATGAGCAGTTCTTC.